This TCR beta chain was sequenced during a study of T cells in Graves' hyperthyroidism and ophthalmopathy. CDR1 and CDR2 from the germline V gene are SGDLS and YYNGEE. A total of 11 residues make up the CDR3, ends included. A remark on this clonotype: This likely comes from a read error, as the CDR3 has no conserved phenylalanine or tryptophan at its end. The DNA is omitted, as the CDR3 cannot be located on it reliably, and the CDR3 follows TCRdb's listing.

What was amplified from RNA transcripts were TCR beta CDR3 regions. In the first-round RT-PCR of the TCR CDR3, the HTBI primer set was used. Via MiXCR, TCRdb re-called the multiplex PCR reads, giving one row per CDR3 protein. The sample contains about 98,000 distinct CDR3 sequences, about 37% of which appear only once. This chain joins TRBV9 and TRBJ1-4; the table gives TRBD1 as D, unverified against the DNA. The sequenced sample was peripheral blood or thyroid tissue (not recorded which). The clonotype originates from a woman aged 25 to 39 with Graves' hyperthyroidism. This CDR3 is CASSVGPGVTL.